A selection of T cell receptor beta chains follows, all from one sample in a study of cytomegalovirus exposure and HLA in healthy donors. The data were produced by immunoSEQ multiplex PCR, yet TCRdb's version contains in-frame clones alone and is incomplete. The repertoire has around 200,000 clones, about three quarters of them found once; the top ten carry under 2%. The sequencing sample was made of PBMCs. The receptors derive from a man between 18 and 29 years old in good health and CMV-seronegative. Both conserved end residues are part of each CDR3. The D gene is left open where the match is weak. Only some rows state a clone size, as once, few, many or a class for expanded clones.

>TRBV28|TRBD1|NA|TRBJ1-2
CASSRQGDGYTF
TGTGCCAGCAGCCGACAGGGAGATGGCTACACCTTC
>TRBV27|NA|NA|TRBJ2-3
CASSTVYSQYF
TGTGCCAGCAGCACGGTGTATTCGCAGTATTTT
>TRBV9|TRBD2|NA|TRBJ2-7
CASSAGLAAAPGEQYF
TGTGCCAGCAGCGCCGGACTAGCGGCCGCTCCTGGCGAGCAGTACTTC
>TRBV7-8|NA|NA|TRBJ1-4
CASSLRGLNEKLFF
TGTGCCAGCAGCTTAAGGGGCCTAAATGAAAAACTGTTTTTT
>TRBV4-3|TRBD1|NA|TRBJ2-2
CASRWDRGNTGELFF
TGCGCCAGCAGGTGGGACAGGGGGAACACCGGGGAGCTGTTTTTT
>TRBV5-1|NA|NA|TRBJ2-1
CASSLGFGGYNEQFF
TGCGCCAGCAGCTTGGGTTTCGGGGGATACAATGAGCAGTTCTTC
>TRBV5-1|TRBD2|NA|TRBJ2-7
CASSLVGDYSYEQYF
TGCGCCAGCAGCTTGGTGGGGGACTATTCCTACGAGCAGTACTTC
>TRBV7-2|TRBD2|NA|TRBJ2-3
CASSLGTSGGWGDTQYF
TGTGCCAGCAGCCTGGGGACTAGCGGGGGCTGGGGAGATACGCAGTATTTT
>TRBV30|NA|NA|TRBJ1-5
CAWTPPQGGYQPQHF
TGTGCCTGGACCCCCCCACAGGGAGGGTATCAGCCCCAGCATTTT
>TRBV18|NA|NA|TRBJ1-6
CASSYKGNSPLHF
TGTGCCAGCTCATACAAGGGGAATTCACCCCTCCACTTT
>TRBV6-1|TRBD1|few|TRBJ2-1
CASREGATDYNEQFF
TGTGCCAGCAGAGAGGGGGCGACCGACTACAATGAGCAGTTCTTC
>TRBV9|NA|NA|TRBJ1-2
CASSFGTFNYGYTF
TGTGCCAGCAGCTTCGGGACATTCAACTATGGCTACACCTTC
>TRBV2|NA|NA|TRBJ1-2
CASSEEWSNYGYTF
TGTGCCAGCAGTGAAGAGTGGAGCAACTATGGCTACACCTTC
>TRBV7-3|NA|NA|TRBJ1-1
CASSLGHSNTEAFF
TGTGCCAGCAGCTTGGGACACTCGAACACTGAAGCTTTCTTT
>TRBV18|TRBD1|NA|TRBJ2-1
CASSGTGAGNEQFF
TGTGCCAGCTCCGGGACAGGGGCTGGAAATGAGCAGTTCTTC
>TRBV6-5|TRBD1|NA|TRBJ2-7
CASRRTGRATYEQYF
TGTGCCAGCAGGAGGACAGGACGGGCCACCTACGAGCAGTACTTC
>TRBV9|TRBD2|NA|TRBJ2-5
CASSVLPGLAGDVETQYF
TGTGCCAGCAGCGTCCTCCCTGGACTAGCGGGAGATGTGGAGACCCAGTACTTC
>TRBV5-1|TRBD1|NA|TRBJ2-3
CASSAQTGQTDTQYF
TGCGCCAGCAGCGCCCAGACAGGGCAAACAGATACGCAGTATTTT
>TRBV7-8|TRBD1|NA|TRBJ1-3
CASSRQGSGNTIYF
TGTGCCAGCAGTCGACAGGGCTCTGGAAACACCATATATTTT
>TRBV4-2|NA|NA|TRBJ2-1
CASSQTHVVGDFYNEQFF
TGTGCCAGCAGCCAAACCCACGTGGTGGGAGACTTCTACAATGAGCAGTTCTTC
>TRBV5-6|TRBD1|NA|TRBJ2-4
CASSSDRGNIQYF
TGTGCCAGCAGTTCGGACAGGGGGAACATTCAGTACTTC
>TRBV30|TRBD1|NA|TRBJ2-2
CAGSPGQFTGELFF
TGTGCCGGGTCCCCGGGACAGTTCACCGGGGAGCTGTTTTTT
>TRBV4-3|TRBD2|NA|TRBJ2-2
CASSRGTSGIIGELFF
TGCGCCAGCAGCCGAGGGACTAGCGGGATAATCGGGGAGCTGTTTTTT
>TRBV9|TRBD1|NA|TRBJ1-1
CASSGETGAGTEAFF
TGTGCCAGCAGCGGAGAGACAGGGGCCGGCACTGAAGCTTTCTTT
>TRBV6-1|NA|NA|TRBJ2-2
CASSEPTGLGELFF
TGTGCCAGCAGTGAACCGACAGGACTCGGGGAGCTGTTTTTT
>TRBV4-3|TRBD1|few|TRBJ2-7
CASSHRDRGGYEQYF
TGCGCCAGCAGCCACAGGGACAGGGGCGGCTACGAGCAGTACTTC
>TRBV11-2|TRBD1|NA|TRBJ1-2
CASSPQGEGAYGYTF
TGTGCCAGCAGCCCACAGGGGGAGGGGGCCTATGGCTACACCTTC
>TRBV4-2|NA|NA|TRBJ1-1
CASSQAPGVNTEAFF
TGTGCCAGCAGCCAAGCCCCAGGGGTGAACACTGAAGCTTTCTTT
>TRBV7-6|TRBD2|NA|TRBJ2-1
CASSPSLAGSSYNEQFF
TGTGCCAGCAGCCCTTCACTAGCGGGAAGCTCCTACAATGAGCAGTTCTTC
>TRBV4-2|NA|NA|TRBJ1-5
CASSQDRDAGRNQPQHF
TGTGCCAGCAGCCAAGATCGAGATGCGGGCAGGAATCAGCCCCAGCATTTT
>TRBV7-8|TRBD2|NA|TRBJ2-1
CASSSLTSGEYNEQFF
TGTGCCAGCAGCTCATTGACTAGCGGGGAATACAATGAGCAGTTCTTC
>TRBV9|TRBD1|NA|TRBJ2-7
CASSVGPGQGLGQYF
TGTGCCAGCAGCGTAGGGCCGGGACAGGGGTTGGGACAGTACTTC
>TRBV30|NA|NA|TRBJ1-1
CAWKRGGTEAFF
TGTGCCTGGAAACGGGGTGGGACTGAAGCTTTCTTT
>TRBV10-3|NA|NA|TRBJ2-7
CAISERQTYEQYF
TGTGCCATCAGTGAGCGACAGACCTACGAGCAGTACTTC
>TRBV9|TRBD1|NA|TRBJ1-6
CASSETGVSSPLHF
TGTGCCAGCAGCGAGACAGGGGTGAGTTCACCCCTCCACTTT
>TRBV2|NA|NA|TRBJ1-1
CASRREPNTEASF
TGTGCCAGCAGGCGGGAGCCGAACACTGAAGCTTCCTTT
>TRBV9|NA|NA|TRBJ1-1
CASSSPQGNTEAFF
TGTGCCAGCAGCTCACCCCAGGGGAACACTGAAGCTTTCTTT
>TRBV7-2|NA|NA|TRBJ2-1
CASSLTREQFF
TGTGCCAGCAGCTTAACGCGTGAGCAGTTCTTC
>TRBV9|NA|NA|TRBJ1-4
CASSVGTQFGEKLFF
TGTGCCAGCAGCGTAGGGACTCAATTCGGTGAAAAACTGTTTTTT
>TRBV27|NA|NA|TRBJ2-7
CASSSGGSEQYF
TGTGCCAGCAGTTCGGGGGGCTCCGAGCAGTACTTC
>TRBV19|NA|once|TRBJ2-3
CASSMGTSLDTQYF
TGTGCCAGTAGTATGGGCACTAGCTTAGATACGCAGTATTTT
>TRBV12-5|NA|NA|TRBJ1-2
CASGPNRLSNYGYTF
TGTGCTAGTGGTCCTAACAGGCTTTCTAACTATGGCTACACCTTC
>TRBV28|NA|NA|TRBJ1-2
CASRPRGGSLYGYTF
TGTGCCAGCAGACCACGGGGGGGATCTCTCTATGGCTACACCTTC
>TRBV7-7|NA|NA|TRBJ2-2
CASSLGGGATGYTGELFF
TGTGCTAGCAGCTTAGGAGGGGGAGCCACGGGTTACACCGGGGAGCTGTTTTTT
>TRBV6-5|TRBD1|NA|TRBJ1-4
CASSYQGATVGEKLFF
TGTGCCAGCAGTTACCAGGGGGCCACGGTAGGAGAAAAACTGTTTTTT
>TRBV4-1|NA|NA|TRBJ2-1
CASSQDLNPGGPSEQFF
TGCGCCAGCAGCCAAGATCTGAATCCCGGGGGGCCAAGTGAGCAGTTCTTC
>TRBV19|TRBD1|NA|TRBJ1-1
CASTKDGTGGRISEAFF
TGTGCCAGTACAAAGGATGGGACAGGGGGCCGGATTTCTGAAGCTTTCTTT
>TRBV11-3|NA|NA|TRBJ1-4
CASSSSSWATQGYEKLFF
TGTGCCAGCAGCTCGTCATCCTGGGCCACCCAAGGCTACGAAAAACTGTTTTTT
>TRBV5-8|NA|NA|TRBJ2-1
CASSEHRERYNEQFF
TGTGCCAGCAGTGAACACAGGGAACGGTACAATGAGCAGTTCTTC
>TRBV5-1|NA|NA|TRBJ2-4
CASSLTQGVGKNIQYF
TGCGCCAGCAGCTTGACCCAAGGGGTGGGCAAAAACATTCAGTACTTC